What follows are 13 T cell receptor beta chains derived from one specimen sequenced in a study of blood T cells in healthy people across ages. Together with a sample-barcoded 5' primer, a J-beta primer mix was included in a second PCR lasting about 6 to 11 cycles. TCRdb re-called the 5' RACE reads with MiXCR, one entry per CDR3 protein. The data show about 1.4 million distinct CDR3 sequences, roughly 60% seen once. The specimen was blood. The receptors were gathered from a man between 18 and 35 years old in good health.

This chain uses TRBV9 with TRBJ1-2, with D perhaps matching TRBD1 (5 bases). This CDR3 has 13 amino acids. The V gene's germline CDR1 is SGDLS and CDR2 YYNGEE. V lost 3 bases and J lost 8, with 14 bases in between. The CDR3 sequence: CASSALGGAGYTF. The CDR3 nucleotides read TGTGCCAGCAGCGCCCTGGGGGGTGCCGGCTACACCTTC.

This rearrangement joins TRBV6-6 to TRBJ2-2; D is undetermined. Germline assignment: CDR1 MNHNY and CDR2 SVGAGI (reference sequence). V shed 2 bases and J shed 7 bases, with 5 bases lying between them. CDR3 length equals 12 residues. The CDR3 protein is CASSYVVGELFF. CDR3 DNA sequence: TGTGCCAGCAGTTACGTGGTCGGGGAGCTGTTTTTT.

There are a few counts of this clonotype. This chain links TRBV4-2 with TRBJ2-1, with TRBD1 as a possible D gene (6 bases). V was shortened by 4 bases and J by 8 bases, with 27 bases between the two germline ends. CDR1 and CDR2 from the germline V gene are LGHNA and YNFKEQ. This CDR3 is built from 18 residues. CDR3 amino acids: CASSLITRQRQGTDEQFF. CDR3 in DNA: TGTGCCAGCAGCCTCATCACAAGACAGCGGCAGGGGACGGATGAGCAGTTCTTC.

This clonotype was observed a handful of times. The chain couples TRBV4-1 to TRBJ1-2, with 8 bases matching TRBD1. The CDR3 length is 16 residues. Germline CDR1 is MGHRA and CDR2 is YSYEKL. The V gene end was trimmed by 4 bases and the J gene end by 4 bases; junction bases not matched to a gene: 11. CDR3 sequence (DNA): TGCGCCAGCAGCCCATCCGGACAGGGCAGTGCCTATGGCTACACCTTC. It specifies CASSPSGQGSAYGYTF.

This chain connects TRBV28 to TRBJ2-7; D might be TRBD2 (5 bases). The CDR3 has 18 residues. Germline V gene sequence: CDR1 MDHEN, CDR2 SYDVKM. Trimming shortened V by 5 bases and J by 1 base, and 24 bases separated the two germline ends. Here the CDR3 reads CASSPHPLVLRRSYEQYF. DNA of the CDR3: TGTGCCAGCAGTCCACACCCCCTCGTCCTCAGGAGGTCCTACGAGCAGTACTTC.

V and J are TRBV6-2 or TRBV6-3 and TRBJ2-3; possibly TRBD2 for D (7 bases). Trimming shortened V by 3 bases and J by 1 base, and 11 bases separated the two germline ends. Germline V gene data show CDR1 as MNHEY and CDR2 as SVGEGT. There are 15 residues in the CDR3. CDR3 sequence: CASSYTGGGTDTQYF. DNA of the CDR3: TGTGCCAGCAGTTATACGGGGGGCGGCACAGATACGCAGTATTTT.

This clonotype was found once. The V gene is TRBV27, the J gene TRBJ2-7, with D perhaps assigned TRBD1 or TRBD2 (5 bases each). The length of the CDR3 is 16 residues. The germline V gene has CDR1 MNHEY and CDR2 SMNVEV (reference sequence). V lost 4 bases, J lost 3 bases, and 19 bases lay in between. As DNA, the CDR3 is TGTGCCAGCAGTTCCCGACCGGGACCCACTCTCTACGAGCAGTACTTC. This sequence encodes CASSSRPGPTLYEQYF.

This clonotype was seen a few times. The chain is built from TRBV10-3 and TRBJ2-5, with TRBD1 as a possible D gene (7 bases). Judging by the DNA end, TRBJ2-7 fits better; the J call may be wrong. The V gene's germline CDR1 is ENHRY and CDR2 SYGVKD. The CDR3 sequence is 11 residues long. CDR3 amino acids: CAIQGGYEQYF. The CDR3 bases are TGTGCCATCCAGGGGGGTTACGAGCAGTACTTC.

The chain employs TRBV6-5 and TRBJ2-1; tentatively, D is TRBD1 or TRBD2 (5 bases each). The CDR3 sequence is 16 residues long. The V end was cut by 7 bases, the J end by 4 bases, with 20 bases between. Germline V gene sequence: CDR1 MNHEY, CDR2 SVGAGI. The CDR3 nucleotides read TGTGCCAGCAATCCGGGTCAGGGACGAGGGTACAATGAGCAGTTCTTC. It translates to CASNPGQGRGYNEQFF.

V gene TRBV10-3 combines with J gene TRBJ1-1, with no clear D. V lost 3 bases to trimming and J lost 4 bases, with 9 bases between them. CDR3 length: 13 amino acids. CDR1 and CDR2 (germline): ENHRY, SYGVKD. CDR3: CAISEVGGTEAFF. CDR3 in DNA: TGTGCCATCAGTGAAGTGGGTGGCACTGAAGCTTTCTTT.

The chain is built from TRBV5-1 and TRBJ2-7; D remains ambiguous. V shed 7 bases and J shed 0 bases, with 11 bases lying between them. Germline lookup yields CDR1 SGHRS and CDR2 YFSETQ. The CDR3 is 13 amino acids. The CDR3 coding sequence is TGCGCCAGCGGCCCCCCGGACTCCTACGAGCAGTACTTC. Translation: CASGPPDSYEQYF.

The chain is built from TRBV6-6 and TRBJ1-6, with D hard to call. The CDR3 loop spans 15 amino acids. The germline V gene encodes CDR1 MNHNY and CDR2 SVGAGI (reference sequence). V was shortened by 2 bases and J by 9 bases, with 14 bases between the two germline ends. CDR3 loop: CASSYNTRSGSPLHF. CDR3 nucleotides: TGTGCCAGCAGTTACAACACTCGGTCGGGTTCACCCCTCCACTTT.

This clonotype was counted a single time. The V gene is TRBV28, the J gene TRBJ1-2; D remains ambiguous. The germline V and J ends were trimmed by 4 bases and 4 bases, with 16 bases remaining between them. The germline gives CDR1 MDHEN, CDR2 SYDVKM. This CDR3 contains 15 residues. CDR3 loop: CASSYDQALAYGYTF. CDR3 bases: TGTGCCAGCAGTTACGATCAGGCATTGGCCTATGGCTACACCTTC.